The next 11 T cell receptor beta chains were all read from a single sample in a study of blood T cell repertoires in COVID-19. Sequenced by immunoSEQ multiplex PCR; TCRdb stores in-frame clones only, minus some. The sample lists 310,000 or so clones; roughly 87% were seen once. The material sequenced was PBMCs or T cells enriched from blood (not recorded which). These receptors all come from a woman between 18 and 29 years old who had recovered from COVID-19.

V and J are TRBV7-8 and TRBJ1-1; TRBD1 matches at 11 bases. The CDR3 is 19 amino acids. Germline CDR1 is SGHVS and CDR2 is FQNEAQ. The ends lost 4 bases at V and 4 bases at J; junction bases unmatched: 17. Here the CDR3 reads CASSYQGTKMGTGGTEAFF. In nucleotides, the CDR3 is TGTGCCAGCAGCTACCAAGGGACAAAAATGGGGACAGGGGGCACTGAAGCTTTCTTT.

The V call is TRBV7-9, the J call TRBJ1-4; no clear D gene. This CDR3 contains 15 residues. Per germline, CDR1 SEHNR and CDR2 FQNEAQ (reference sequence). V was cut by 1 base and J by 5 bases, with 11 bases left in between. The CDR3 DNA follows: TGTGCCAGCAGCTTAGACGAGGTTCAGAATGAAAAACTGTTTTTT. It yields the protein CASSLDEVQNEKLFF.

This chain uses TRBV28 with TRBJ2-1, with D maybe TRBD1 (6 bases). The V gene's germline CDR1 is MDHEN and CDR2 SYDVKM. This CDR3 spans 17 amino acids. With 6 bases removed from V and 0 bases from J, the gap between germline ends came to 18 bases. CDR3 amino acids: CASRRTDFSYSYNEQFF. The CDR3 nucleotides are TGTGCCAGCAGGAGGACAGACTTCTCTTACTCCTACAATGAGCAGTTCTTC.

J is TRBJ1-2 and V is TRBV13; a weak D match, TRBD1 (6 bases). V lost 3 bases and J 5 bases, leaving 13 bases between the germline ends. Looked up from germline, CDR1 is PRHDT and CDR2 is FYEKMQ (reference sequence). The CDR3 runs 14 residues. In DNA, the CDR3 is TGTGCCAGCAGCTTGACAGGAGAAGAGTATGGCTACACCTTC. It translates to CASSLTGEEYGYTF.

This rearrangement joins TRBV4-2 to TRBJ2-6, with TRBD2 as a possible D gene (6 bases). The germline CDR1 and CDR2 sequences are LGHNA and YNFKEQ. This CDR3 region has 16 residues. V was trimmed by 1 base and J by 0 bases, leaving 7 bases between them. The CDR3 here is CASSQVGGSGANVLTF. The CDR3 DNA sequence: TGTGCCAGCAGCCAAGTGGGGGGCTCTGGGGCCAACGTCCTGACTTTC.

V usage is TRBV7-9 and J usage is TRBJ2-7, with D possibly matching TRBD2 (7 bases). CDR3 length equals 15 residues. The V and J ends lost 5 bases and 3 bases respectively, with 17 bases between them. Germline loops: CDR1 SEHNR, CDR2 FQNEAQ (reference sequence). CDR3 sequence reads: CASSETGRGDYEQYF. In DNA form, the CDR3 reads TGTGCCAGCAGCGAAACAGGGAGGGGGGACTACGAGCAGTACTTC.

This sequence joins TRBV15 and TRBJ2-5; D unresolved. V gave up 2 bases and J gave up 6 bases, with 13 bases separating them. This CDR3 region has 14 residues. Germline V gene data show CDR1 as LNHNV and CDR2 as YYDKDF (reference sequence). The CDR3 here is CATSRSNLLQTQYF. Here the CDR3 DNA reads TGTGCCACCAGCAGATCTAATTTACTCCAGACCCAGTACTTC.

V is TRBV7-8 and J is TRBJ1-6, with D perhaps TRBD1 (6 bases). From germline, CDR1 is SGHVS and CDR2 FQNEAQ. The CDR3 extends over 15 amino acids. The V gene lost 1 base and the J gene lost 7 bases, with 11 bases spanning the gap. CDR3 amino acids: CASSLDRVGNSPLHF. The CDR3 DNA reads as TGTGCCAGCAGCTTAGACAGGGTAGGGAATTCACCCCTCCACTTT.

The chain joins TRBV4-3 to TRBJ1-3; TRBD1 aligns across 10 bases. V was clipped by 4 bases and J by 9 bases; unmatched bases: 12. Germline CDR1 LGHNA, CDR2 YSLEER. CDR3 length equals 16 residues. The CDR3 loop reads CASSRVGGQGSGTIYF. CDR3 nucleotide sequence: TGCGCCAGCAGCCGCGTAGGGGGACAGGGGTCGGGCACCATATATTTT.

This chain links TRBV12-3 or TRBV12-4 with TRBJ2-5, with 7 positions matching TRBD2. Losses at the gene ends were 3 bases for V and 5 bases for J; bases not matched to a gene: 3. The CDR3 sequence is 13 residues long. The CDR3 bases are TGTGCCAGCAGTTTTTGGCGGGGGGAGACCCAGTACTTC. It codes for CASSFWRGETQYF.

The rearrangement links TRBV3-1 (or the pseudogene TRBV3-2) to TRBJ1-2, with D possibly TRBD1 on 6 matching bases. Trimming left V 2 bases short and J 6 bases short, with 13 bases between. This CDR3 region has 14 residues. The germline CDR1 and CDR2 sequences are LGHDT and YNNKEL (reference sequence). For the CDR3, the DNA is TGTGCCAGCAGCCAACTGACAGGAGCGCATGGCTACACCTTC. It encodes CASSQLTGAHGYTF.